These 24 T cell receptor beta chains came from one sample sequenced in a study of cytomegalovirus exposure and HLA in healthy donors (TCRdb year 2017). Library preparation was by the immunoSEQ multiplex PCR assay. For the multiplex PCR, a mixture combining 60 forward primers for TCR Vbeta segments and 13 reverse primers for TCR Jbeta segments was used. TCRdb stores this immuneACCESS table with in-frame sequences only. Part of the clones is absent; in the studies checked, under half of the shortfall reflects unresolved V genes, and no reason is known for the rest. The sample yields 190,000 or so clones; 75% to 85% were counted once. About 0.64% of the sample belongs to the ten largest clones. What was sequenced was PBMCs. These receptor sequences come from a boy younger than 18 in good health and CMV-seronegative.

The table lists this clone with a count of one. This chain joins TRBV19 and TRBJ1-3; D possibly corresponds to TRBD1 (5 bases). Germline assignment: CDR1 LNHDA and CDR2 SQIVND (reference sequence). The ends were cut back, 5 bases at V and 2 bases at J, with 19 bases in the middle. The CDR3 contains 17 residues. The CDR3 nucleotides read TGTGCCAGTAGTGGATTGGAGGGGCGATACGCTGGAAACACCATATATTTT. Translating gives CASSGLEGRYAGNTIYF.

DNA of the CDR3: TGTGCCAGCAGCAAGGGACTAGCGGGGGGGCCTCGAGAGACCCAGTACTTC. This encodes CASSKGLAGGPRETQYF. V gene TRBV11-2 combines with J gene TRBJ2-5; 16 bases align to TRBD2. V shed 5 bases and J 4 bases; nucleotides not matched to a gene: 7. The CDR3 has 17 residues. CDR1 is SGHAT and CDR2 is FQNNGV in the germline V gene.

The CDR3, as DNA: TGTGCCAGCAGTCGCCTTGAGACACCGTATGGCTACACCTTC. It encodes CASSRLETPYGYTF. V and J are TRBV6-5 and TRBJ1-2; D remains unclear. The CDR3 has 14 amino acids. Germline V gene lookup returns CDR1 MNHEY and CDR2 SVGAGI. Trimming removed 5 bases at V and 5 bases at J, with 15 bases between.

The V gene is TRBV27, the J gene TRBJ2-3, with 13 bases identical to TRBD2. In germline, CDR1 is MNHEY, CDR2 SMNVEV (reference sequence). The CDR3 is made up of 17 amino acids. J was trimmed by 2 bases and V by 2 bases; bases with no gene match: 4. The CDR3 region is CASSLVTSGGVTDTQYF. Written as DNA, the CDR3 is TGTGCCAGCAGTTTAGTTACTAGCGGGGGGGTCACAGATACGCAGTATTTT.

Concerning this clone: This CDR3 is also generated by other DNA sequences in the sample. The V and J genes are TRBV6-5 and TRBJ1-2, with 11 bases matching TRBD1. V lost 5 bases to trimming and J lost 3 bases; unmatched junction nucleotides: 5. The CDR3 has 15 amino acids. CDR1 and CDR2 (germline): MNHEY, SVGAGI. CDR3 in DNA: TGTGCCAGCAGTCGACCGGGACAGGGGGACTATGGCTACACCTTC. This gives the protein CASSRPGQGDYGYTF.

The V call is TRBV12-5, the J call TRBJ1-2; D is perhaps TRBD1 (6 bases). This CDR3 has 13 residues. Germline V gene sequence: CDR1 LGHNT, CDR2 FRNRAP. The V end was cut by 1 base, the J end by 8 bases, with 11 bases between. The DNA of the CDR3 is TGTGCTAGTGGTTTGGACAGGGATAGGGGCTACACCTTC. This gives the protein CASGLDRDRGYTF. The full variable domain, completed using reference TRBV12-5 and TRBJ1-2, is DARVTQTPRHKVTEMGQEVTMRCQPILGHNTVFWYRQTMMQGLELLAYFRNRAPLDDSGMPKDRFSAEMPDATLATLKIQPSEPRDSAVYFCASGLDRDRGYTFGSGTRLTVV.

The chain uses TRBV19 and TRBJ2-7; 7 bases fit TRBD1. The CDR3 contains 15 residues. Germline CDR1 LNHDA, CDR2 SQIVND (reference sequence). V was clipped by 4 bases and J by 6 bases; unmatched bases: 12. The CDR3 is CASSTRRQGSGEQYF. The CDR3 DNA reads TGTGCCAGTAGTACAAGAAGACAGGGATCGGGCGAGCAGTACTTC.

V gene TRBV5-6 combines with J gene TRBJ1-3; tentatively, D is TRBD1 (6 bases). CDR1 and CDR2 (germline): SGHDT, YYEEEE. The CDR3 spans 17 residues. Trimming took 0 bases from V and 2 from J, leaving 15 bases between them. CDR3 nucleotides: TGTGCCAGCAGCTTGGGACAGGCCTTGGTTGCTGGAAACACCATATATTTT. The encoded protein is CASSLGQALVAGNTIYF.

The chain links TRBV13 to TRBJ1-2, with 10 bases identical to TRBD1. Trimming took 3 bases from V and 6 from J; bases not matched to a gene: 4. This CDR3 region has 14 residues. Germline V gene lookup returns CDR1 PRHDT and CDR2 FYEKMQ (reference sequence). The CDR3 region has the DNA TGTGCCAGCAGCTTCCCGACAGGGGGCAATGGCTACACCTTC. It yields the protein CASSFPTGGNGYTF.

This clone was picked up a small number of times. This chain joins TRBV4-2 and TRBJ2-3, with 9 bases identical to TRBD2. The germline CDR1 and CDR2 sequences are LGHNA and YNFKEQ. The CDR3 is 18 amino acids. The V segment lost 0 bases and the J segment 5 bases; nucleotides outside the gene matches: 12. CDR3 sequence (DNA): TGTGCCAGCAGCCAAGATGGTGTAGGCGGGGGGGCCCAAGATACGCAGTATTTT. Translating gives CASSQDGVGGGAQDTQYF.

The CDR3 nucleotides read TGTGCTAGTGGTCGGGGACTAACCCGCGGGGGGTTGTACGAGCAGTACTTC. Its translation: CASGRGLTRGGLYEQYF. V is TRBV12-5 and J is TRBJ2-7, with 8 nucleotides matching TRBD2. V trimming: 5 bases; J trimming: 4 bases; junction bases outside the gene matches: 16. CDR1 is LGHNT, CDR2 FRNRAP, per germline. CDR3 length: 17 residues.

Concerning this clone: A junction boundary mismatches the germline segment, possibly from a read error. This rearrangement joins TRBV7-9 to TRBJ1-3; weak D call: TRBD1 (6 bases). The CDR3 runs to 16 residues. From germline, CDR1 is SEHNR and CDR2 FQNEAQ (reference sequence). The CDR3 protein is CSSSRFLRGSGNTIYF. The CDR3 region has the DNA TGTTCCAGCAGCCGATTCCTCAGGGGCTCTGGAAACACCATATATTTT.

The chain joins TRBV5-1 to TRBJ1-4; D gene uncertain. The CDR3 spans 14 residues. The ends were cut back, 4 bases at V and 4 bases at J, with 11 bases in the middle. CDR1 is SGHRS, CDR2 YFSETQ, per germline. The DNA for the CDR3 is TGCGCCAGCAGCCGACGGGAGGGTAATGAAAAACTGTTTTTT. Protein sequence: CASSRREGNEKLFF.

The chain combines TRBV5-1 with TRBJ1-1; the match to TRBD1 covers 8 bases. J gave up 0 bases and V 0 bases, and 1 base lay outside the gene matches. The CDR3 covers 15 residues. Germline assignment: CDR1 SGHRS and CDR2 YFSETQ. The CDR3 DNA reads as TGCGCCAGCAGCTTGGGACAGGGGCTGAACACTGAAGCTTTCTTT. Translated: CASSLGQGLNTEAFF.

This chain links TRBV7-3 with TRBJ1-2, with 9 bases fitting TRBD1. Trimming cost V 4 bases and J 7 bases; bases outside gene matches: 4. This CDR3 comprises 13 residues. The germline V gene encodes CDR1 SGHTA and CDR2 FQGTGA. CDR3 DNA sequence: TGTGCCAGCAGCTCGACAGGGGGGGGTGGCTACACCTTC. This codes for CASSSTGGGGYTF.

The gene calls are TRBV18 and TRBJ2-3; D is unresolved. V was cut by 1 base and J by 5 bases, with 16 bases left in between. The CDR3 is 16 residues long. CDR1 KGHSH and CDR2 LQKENI come from the germline V gene. CDR3: CASSPLTTVGIDTQYF. CDR3 DNA sequence: TGTGCCAGCTCACCACTCACAACGGTGGGCATAGATACGCAGTATTTT. The full variable domain, its missing parts supplied by reference TRBV18 and TRBJ2-3, is NAGVMQNPRHLVRRRGQEARLRCSPMKGHSHVYWYRQLPEEGLKFMVYLQKENIIDESGMPKERFSAEFPKEGPSILRIQQVVRGDSAAYFCASSPLTTVGIDTQYFGPGTRLTVL.

Regarding this clone: The identical CDR3 is also encoded by other nucleotide sequences in the sample. This chain joins TRBV18 and TRBJ2-7; 11 nucleotides line up with TRBD1. V lost 3 bases, J lost 2 bases, and 0 bases stayed unmatched. The CDR3 extends over 14 amino acids. Germline V gene lookup returns CDR1 KGHSH and CDR2 LQKENI. DNA for the CDR3: TGTGCCAGCTCACCGGGACAGGGGGCCTACGAGCAGTACTTC. It encodes CASSPGQGAYEQYF.

Only a few counts were recorded for this clone. The CDR3 reads CASSRGTGVSNTEAFF. The CDR3 region has the DNA TGTGCCAGCAGCCGGGGGACCGGGGTTTCCAACACTGAAGCTTTCTTT. This chain joins TRBV2 and TRBJ1-1; a weak D match, TRBD1 (5 bases). Trimming removed 6 bases from V and 2 bases from J, with 19 bases in between. This CDR3 has 16 amino acids. Germline V gives CDR1 SNHLY, CDR2 FYNNEI. Based on the CDR3 plus reference TRBV2 and TRBJ1-1, the full variable domain is EPEVTQTPSHQVTQMGQEVILRCVPISNHLYFYWYRQILGQKVEFLVSFYNNEISEKSEIFDDQFSVERPDGSNFTLKIRSTKLEDSAMYFCASSRGTGVSNTEAFFGQGTRLTVV.

The gene calls are TRBV6-5 and TRBJ1-2; 8 bases are a match to TRBD1. The length of the CDR3 is 16 residues. V gave up 3 bases and J gave up 5 bases; unmatched junction bases: 11. Germline V gives CDR1 MNHEY, CDR2 SVGAGI. The CDR3 region is CASSYNSPDRGYGYTF. The CDR3 DNA is TGTGCCAGCAGTTATAACAGTCCCGACAGGGGTTATGGCTACACCTTC.

This chain joins TRBV11-2 and TRBJ2-1, with 11 bases that match TRBD1. Germline values: CDR1 SGHAT, CDR2 FQNNGV. This CDR3 comprises 14 residues. CDR3 in amino acids: CCVGGQGGYNEQFF. The DNA for the CDR3 is TGTTGCGTAGGGGGACAGGGGGGCTACAATGAGCAGTTCTTC.

The genes are TRBV10-3 and TRBJ1-2; D is possibly TRBD1 (5 bases). Trimming took 3 bases from V and 4 from J, leaving 15 bases between them. Germline CDR1 and CDR2: ENHRY and SYGVKD. The CDR3 runs 15 residues. The CDR3: CAISDGGVQLYGYTF. The CDR3 region has the DNA TGTGCCATCAGTGACGGAGGGGTTCAACTCTATGGCTACACCTTC.

As DNA, the CDR3 is TGTGCCTGGAGACGAACAGGGACTGAAGCTTTCTTT. It codes for CAWRRTGTEAFF. The chain uses TRBV30 and TRBJ1-1; a possible D gene is TRBD1 (6 bases). Trimming removed 3 bases at V and 5 bases at J, with 10 bases between. CDR3 length: 12 residues. Germline V CDR1 and CDR2: GTSNPN, SVGIG (reference sequence).

This clone was seen a handful of times. The chain has TRBV5-1 and TRBJ1-6; D is unresolved. The CDR3 is made up of 14 amino acids. V was shortened by 1 base and J by 12 bases, with 14 bases between the two germline ends. The V gene's germline CDR1 is SGHRS and CDR2 YFSETQ. Written as DNA, the CDR3 is TGCGCCAGCAGCTTGCAAGACCTCCGGGAACCCCTCCACTTT. It yields the protein CASSLQDLREPLHF.

The J gene is TRBJ2-7, the V gene TRBV29-1, with 12 bases aligning to TRBD2. Trimming cost V 6 bases and J 4 bases; bases outside gene matches: 4. This CDR3 contains 13 residues. Germline-derived CDR1 and CDR2 are SQVTM and ANQGSEA. CDR3 coding DNA: TGCAGCGTCCGGACTAGCGGGGCATACGAGCAGTACTTC. This sequence encodes CSVRTSGAYEQYF.